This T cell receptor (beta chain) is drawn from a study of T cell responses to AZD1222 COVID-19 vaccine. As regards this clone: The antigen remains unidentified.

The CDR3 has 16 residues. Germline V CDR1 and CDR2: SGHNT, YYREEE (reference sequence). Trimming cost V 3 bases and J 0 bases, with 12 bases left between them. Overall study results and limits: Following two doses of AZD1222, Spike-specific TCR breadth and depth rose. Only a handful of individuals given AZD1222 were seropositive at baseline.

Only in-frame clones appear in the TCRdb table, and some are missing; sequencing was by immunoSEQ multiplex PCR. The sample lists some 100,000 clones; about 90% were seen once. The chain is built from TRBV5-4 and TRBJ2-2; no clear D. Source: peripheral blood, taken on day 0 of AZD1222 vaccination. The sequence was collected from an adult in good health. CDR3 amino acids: CASSSSSLSNTGELFF. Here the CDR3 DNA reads TGTGCCAGCAGCTCCAGCTCCCTTTCGAACACCGGGGAGCTGTTTTTT.